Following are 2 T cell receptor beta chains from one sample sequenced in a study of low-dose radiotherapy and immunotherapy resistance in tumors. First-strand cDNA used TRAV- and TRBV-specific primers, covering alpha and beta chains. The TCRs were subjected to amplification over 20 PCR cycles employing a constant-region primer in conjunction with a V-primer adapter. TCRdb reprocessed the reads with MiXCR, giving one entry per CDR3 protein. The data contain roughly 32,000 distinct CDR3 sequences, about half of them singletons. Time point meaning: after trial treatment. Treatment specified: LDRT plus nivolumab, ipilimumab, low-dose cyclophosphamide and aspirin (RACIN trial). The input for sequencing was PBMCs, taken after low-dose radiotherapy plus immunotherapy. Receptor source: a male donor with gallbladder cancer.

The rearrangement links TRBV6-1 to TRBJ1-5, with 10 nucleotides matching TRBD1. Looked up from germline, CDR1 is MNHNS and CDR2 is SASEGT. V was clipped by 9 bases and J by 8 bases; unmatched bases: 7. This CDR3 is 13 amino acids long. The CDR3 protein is CASSPGQGKPQHF. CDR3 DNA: TGTGCCAGTTCGCCGGGACAGGGGAAGCCCCAGCATTTT.

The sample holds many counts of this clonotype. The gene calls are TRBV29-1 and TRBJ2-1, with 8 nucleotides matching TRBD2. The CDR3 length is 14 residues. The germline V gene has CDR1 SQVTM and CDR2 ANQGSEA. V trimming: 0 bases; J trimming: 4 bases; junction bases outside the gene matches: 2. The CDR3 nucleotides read TGCAGCGTTGAAGACTTAGCGGGGTACAATGAGCAGTTCTTC. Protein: CSVEDLAGYNEQFF.